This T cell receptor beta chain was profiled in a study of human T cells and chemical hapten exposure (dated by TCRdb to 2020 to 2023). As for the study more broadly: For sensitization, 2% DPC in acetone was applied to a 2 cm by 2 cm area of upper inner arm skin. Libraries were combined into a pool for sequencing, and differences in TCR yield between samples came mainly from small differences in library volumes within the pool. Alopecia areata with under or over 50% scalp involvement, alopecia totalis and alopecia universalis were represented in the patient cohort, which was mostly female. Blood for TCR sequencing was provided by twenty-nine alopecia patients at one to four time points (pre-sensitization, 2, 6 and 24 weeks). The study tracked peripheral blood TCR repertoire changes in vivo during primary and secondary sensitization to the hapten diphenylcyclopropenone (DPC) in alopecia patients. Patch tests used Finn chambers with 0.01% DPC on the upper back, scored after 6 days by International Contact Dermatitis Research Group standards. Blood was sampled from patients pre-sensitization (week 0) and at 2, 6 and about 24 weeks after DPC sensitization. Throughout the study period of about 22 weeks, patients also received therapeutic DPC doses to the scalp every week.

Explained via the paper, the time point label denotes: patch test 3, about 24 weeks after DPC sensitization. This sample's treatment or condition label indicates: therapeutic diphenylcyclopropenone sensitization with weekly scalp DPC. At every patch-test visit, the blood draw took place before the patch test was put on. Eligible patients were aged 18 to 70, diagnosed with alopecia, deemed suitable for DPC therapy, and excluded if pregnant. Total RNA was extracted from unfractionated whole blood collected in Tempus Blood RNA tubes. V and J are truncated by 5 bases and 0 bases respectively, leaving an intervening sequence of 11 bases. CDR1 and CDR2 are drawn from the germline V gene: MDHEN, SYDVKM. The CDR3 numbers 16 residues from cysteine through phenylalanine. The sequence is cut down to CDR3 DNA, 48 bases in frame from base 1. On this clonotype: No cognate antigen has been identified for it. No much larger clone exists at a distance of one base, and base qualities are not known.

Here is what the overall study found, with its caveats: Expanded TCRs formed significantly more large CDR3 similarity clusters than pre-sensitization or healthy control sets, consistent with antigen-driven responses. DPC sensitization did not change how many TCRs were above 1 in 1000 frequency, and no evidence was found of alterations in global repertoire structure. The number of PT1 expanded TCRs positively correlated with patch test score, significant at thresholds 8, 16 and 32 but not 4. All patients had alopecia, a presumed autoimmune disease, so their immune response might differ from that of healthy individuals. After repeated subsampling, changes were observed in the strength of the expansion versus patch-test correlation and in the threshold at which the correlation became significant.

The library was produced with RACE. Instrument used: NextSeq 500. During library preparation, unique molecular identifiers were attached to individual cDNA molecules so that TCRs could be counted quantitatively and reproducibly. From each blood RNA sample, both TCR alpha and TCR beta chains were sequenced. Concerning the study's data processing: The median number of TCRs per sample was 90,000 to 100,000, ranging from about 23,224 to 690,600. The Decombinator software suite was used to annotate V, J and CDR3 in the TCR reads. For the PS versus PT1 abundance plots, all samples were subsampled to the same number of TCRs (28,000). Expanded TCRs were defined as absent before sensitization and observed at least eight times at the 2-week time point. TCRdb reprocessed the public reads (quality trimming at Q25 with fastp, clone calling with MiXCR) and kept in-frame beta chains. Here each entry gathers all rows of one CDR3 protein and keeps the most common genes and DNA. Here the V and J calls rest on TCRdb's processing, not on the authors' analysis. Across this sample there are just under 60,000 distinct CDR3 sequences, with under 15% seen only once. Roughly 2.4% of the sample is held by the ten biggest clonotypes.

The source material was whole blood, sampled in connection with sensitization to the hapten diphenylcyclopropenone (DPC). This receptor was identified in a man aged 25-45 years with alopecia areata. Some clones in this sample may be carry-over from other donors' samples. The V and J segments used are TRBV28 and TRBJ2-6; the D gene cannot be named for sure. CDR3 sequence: CASSPHPASGANVLTF. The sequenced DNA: TGTGCCAGCAGTCCCCACCCGGCCTCTGGGGCCAACGTCCTGACTTTC.